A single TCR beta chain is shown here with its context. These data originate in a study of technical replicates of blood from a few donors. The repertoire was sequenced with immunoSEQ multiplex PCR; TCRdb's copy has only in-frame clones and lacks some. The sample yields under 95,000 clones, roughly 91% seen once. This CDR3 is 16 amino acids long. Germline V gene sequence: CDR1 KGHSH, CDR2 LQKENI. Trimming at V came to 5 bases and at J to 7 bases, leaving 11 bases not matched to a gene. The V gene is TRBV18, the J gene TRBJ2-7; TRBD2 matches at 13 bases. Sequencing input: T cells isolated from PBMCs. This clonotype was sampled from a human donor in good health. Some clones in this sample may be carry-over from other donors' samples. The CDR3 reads CASSSVLAGGPKEQYF. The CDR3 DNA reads TGTGCCAGCTCATCGGTACTAGCGGGAGGGCCTAAAGAGCAGTACTTC.